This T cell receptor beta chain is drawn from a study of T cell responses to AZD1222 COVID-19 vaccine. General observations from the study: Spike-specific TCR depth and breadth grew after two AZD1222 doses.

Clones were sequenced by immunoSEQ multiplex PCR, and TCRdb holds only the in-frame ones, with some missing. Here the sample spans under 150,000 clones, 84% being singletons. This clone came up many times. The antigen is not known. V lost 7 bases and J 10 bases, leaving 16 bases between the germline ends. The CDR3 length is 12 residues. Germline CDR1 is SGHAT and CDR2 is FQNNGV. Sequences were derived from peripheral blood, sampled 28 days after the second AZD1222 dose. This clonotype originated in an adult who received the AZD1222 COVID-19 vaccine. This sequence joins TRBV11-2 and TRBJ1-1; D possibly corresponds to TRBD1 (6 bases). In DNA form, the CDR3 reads TGTGCCAGCAACCTCGGGGGCTTTGGAGCTTTCTTT. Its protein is CASNLGGFGAFF.